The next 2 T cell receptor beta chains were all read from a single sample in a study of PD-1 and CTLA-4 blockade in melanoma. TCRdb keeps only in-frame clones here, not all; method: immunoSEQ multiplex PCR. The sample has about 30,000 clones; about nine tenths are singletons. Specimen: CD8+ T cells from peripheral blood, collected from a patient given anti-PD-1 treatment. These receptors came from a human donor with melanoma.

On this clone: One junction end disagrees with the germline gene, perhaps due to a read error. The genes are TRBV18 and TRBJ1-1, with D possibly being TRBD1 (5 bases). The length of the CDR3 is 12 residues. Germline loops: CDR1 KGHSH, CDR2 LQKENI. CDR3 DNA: TGTGCCAGCTCATCACCGGGGGTTGAAGCTTTCTTT. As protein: CASSSPGVEAFF.

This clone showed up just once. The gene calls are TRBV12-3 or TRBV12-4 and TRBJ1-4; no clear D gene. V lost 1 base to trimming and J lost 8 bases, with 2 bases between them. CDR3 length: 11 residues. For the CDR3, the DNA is TGTGCCAGCAGTTTAGTGGAAAAACTGTTTTTT. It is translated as CASSLVEKLFF.